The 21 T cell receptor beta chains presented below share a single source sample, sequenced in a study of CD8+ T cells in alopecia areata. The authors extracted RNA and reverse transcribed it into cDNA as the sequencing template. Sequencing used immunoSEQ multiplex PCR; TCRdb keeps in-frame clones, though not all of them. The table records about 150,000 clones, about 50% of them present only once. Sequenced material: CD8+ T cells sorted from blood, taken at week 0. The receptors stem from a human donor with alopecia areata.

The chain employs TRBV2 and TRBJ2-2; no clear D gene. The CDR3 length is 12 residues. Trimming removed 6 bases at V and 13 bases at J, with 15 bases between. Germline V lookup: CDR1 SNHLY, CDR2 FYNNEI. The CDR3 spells CASRGGVDALFF. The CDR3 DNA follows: TGTGCCAGCAGAGGTGGGGTGGACGCGCTGTTTTTT.

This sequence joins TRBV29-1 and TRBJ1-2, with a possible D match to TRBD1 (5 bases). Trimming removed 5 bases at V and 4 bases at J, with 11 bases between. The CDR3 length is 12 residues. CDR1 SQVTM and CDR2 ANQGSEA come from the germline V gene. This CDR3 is CSVPDNPYGYTF. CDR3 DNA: TGCAGCGTTCCGGACAATCCCTATGGCTACACCTTC.

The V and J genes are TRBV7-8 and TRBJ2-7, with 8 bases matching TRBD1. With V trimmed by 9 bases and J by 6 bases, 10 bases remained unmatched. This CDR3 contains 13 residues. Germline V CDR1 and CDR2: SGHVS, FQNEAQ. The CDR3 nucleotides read TGTGCCAGTCTACCGACAGGGGTGGGCGAGCAGTACTTC. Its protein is CASLPTGVGEQYF.

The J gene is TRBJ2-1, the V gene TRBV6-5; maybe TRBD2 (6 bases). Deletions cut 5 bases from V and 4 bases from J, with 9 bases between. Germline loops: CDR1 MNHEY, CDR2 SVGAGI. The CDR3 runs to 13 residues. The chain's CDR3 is CASSPGGYNEQFF. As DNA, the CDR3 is TGTGCCAGCAGTCCCGGGGGTTACAATGAGCAGTTCTTC.

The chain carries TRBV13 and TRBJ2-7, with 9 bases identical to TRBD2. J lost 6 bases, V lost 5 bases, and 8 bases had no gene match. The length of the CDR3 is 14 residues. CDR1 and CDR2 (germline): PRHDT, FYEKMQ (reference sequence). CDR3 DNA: TGTGCCAGCAGCCAAGGGACTAGCCCACCCGAGCAGTACTTC. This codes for CASSQGTSPPEQYF. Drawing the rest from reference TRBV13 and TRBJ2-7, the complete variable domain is AAGVIQSPRHLIKEKRETATLKCYPIPRHDTVYWYQQGPGQDPQFLISFYEKMQSDKGSIPDRFSAQQFSDYHSELNMSSLELGDSALYFCASSQGTSPPEQYFGPGTRLTVT.

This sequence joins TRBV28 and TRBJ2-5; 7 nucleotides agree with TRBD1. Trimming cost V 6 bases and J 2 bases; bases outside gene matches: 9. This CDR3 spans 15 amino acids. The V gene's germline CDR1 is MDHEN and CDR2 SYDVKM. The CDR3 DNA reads TGTGCCAGCAGCTTTGACAGGGCCAATCAAGAGACCCAGTACTTC. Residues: CASSFDRANQETQYF.

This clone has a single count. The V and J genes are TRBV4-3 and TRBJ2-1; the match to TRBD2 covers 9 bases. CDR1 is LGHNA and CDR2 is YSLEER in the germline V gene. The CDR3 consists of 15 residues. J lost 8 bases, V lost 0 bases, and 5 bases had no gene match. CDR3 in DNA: TGCGCCAGCAGCCAAGATGGGCGGGGGGGCGATGAGCAGTTCTTC. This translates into CASSQDGRGGDEQFF.

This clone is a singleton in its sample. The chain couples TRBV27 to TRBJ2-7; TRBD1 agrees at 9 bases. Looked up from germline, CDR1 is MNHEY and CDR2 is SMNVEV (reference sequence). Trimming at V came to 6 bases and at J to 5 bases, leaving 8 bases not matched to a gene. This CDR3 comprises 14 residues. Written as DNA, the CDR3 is TGTGCCAGCAGGCCCGGGACAGGGAACGACGAGCAGTACTTC. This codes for CASRPGTGNDEQYF.

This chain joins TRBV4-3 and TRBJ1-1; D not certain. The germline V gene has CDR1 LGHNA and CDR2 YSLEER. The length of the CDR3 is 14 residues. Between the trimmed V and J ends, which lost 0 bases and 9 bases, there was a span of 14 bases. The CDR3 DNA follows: TGCGCCAGCAGCCAAGATAGGGCAGGAGACAAAGCTTTCTTT. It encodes CASSQDRAGDKAFF.

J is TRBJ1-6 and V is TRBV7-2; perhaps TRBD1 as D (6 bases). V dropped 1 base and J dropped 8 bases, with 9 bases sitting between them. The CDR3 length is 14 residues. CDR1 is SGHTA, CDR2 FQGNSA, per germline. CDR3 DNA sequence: TGTGCCAGCAGCTTAGGGACAGTTTATTCACCCCTCCACTTT. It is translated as CASSLGTVYSPLHF.

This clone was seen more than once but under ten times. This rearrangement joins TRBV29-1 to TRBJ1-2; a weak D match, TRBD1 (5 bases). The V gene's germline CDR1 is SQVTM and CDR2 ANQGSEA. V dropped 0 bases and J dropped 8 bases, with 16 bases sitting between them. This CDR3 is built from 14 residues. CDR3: CSVEDPGRVYGYTF. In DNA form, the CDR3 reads TGCAGCGTTGAAGATCCGGGCAGGGTATACGGCTACACCTTC.

The CDR3 DNA is TGTGCCAGCACTTGGCGACAGGGGAGACAAGAGACCCAGTACTTC. This gives the protein CASTWRQGRQETQYF. This chain uses TRBV2 with TRBJ2-5, with 8 positions matching TRBD1. CDR3 size: 15 residues. The ends lost 7 bases at V and 2 bases at J; junction bases unmatched: 9. Per the germline V gene, CDR1 is SNHLY and CDR2 is FYNNEI.

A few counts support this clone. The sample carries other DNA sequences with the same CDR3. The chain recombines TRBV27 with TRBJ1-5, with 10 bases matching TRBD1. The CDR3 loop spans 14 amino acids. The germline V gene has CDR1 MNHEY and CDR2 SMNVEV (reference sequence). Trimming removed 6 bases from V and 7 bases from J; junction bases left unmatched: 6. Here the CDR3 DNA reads TGTGCCAGCAGCCCCGGGACAGGGGTCCAGCCCCAGCATTTT. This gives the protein CASSPGTGVQPQHF.

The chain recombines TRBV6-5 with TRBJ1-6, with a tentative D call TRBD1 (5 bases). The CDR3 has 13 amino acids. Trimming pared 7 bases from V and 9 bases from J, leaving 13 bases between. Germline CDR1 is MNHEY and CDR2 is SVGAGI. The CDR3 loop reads CASKRDDSSPLHF. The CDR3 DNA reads TGTGCCAGCAAGAGGGACGATTCTTCACCCCTCCACTTT.

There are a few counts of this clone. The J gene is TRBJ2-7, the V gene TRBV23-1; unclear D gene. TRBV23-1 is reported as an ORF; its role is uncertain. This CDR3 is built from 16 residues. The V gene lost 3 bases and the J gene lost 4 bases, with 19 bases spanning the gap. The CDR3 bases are TGCGCCAGCAGTCAGGCGAGGTGGCCCGAGGCGTACGAGCAGTACTTC. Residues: CASSQARWPEAYEQYF.

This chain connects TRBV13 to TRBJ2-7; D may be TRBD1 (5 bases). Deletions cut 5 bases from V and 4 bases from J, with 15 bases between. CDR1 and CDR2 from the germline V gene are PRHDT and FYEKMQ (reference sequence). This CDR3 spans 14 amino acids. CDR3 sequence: CASSRKSNRYEQYF. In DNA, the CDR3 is TGTGCCAGCAGCCGAAAGTCGAACAGGTACGAGCAGTACTTC.

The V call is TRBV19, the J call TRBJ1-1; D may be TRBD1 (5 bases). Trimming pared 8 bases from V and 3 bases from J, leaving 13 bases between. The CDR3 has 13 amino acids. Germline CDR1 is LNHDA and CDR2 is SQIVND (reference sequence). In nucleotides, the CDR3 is TGTGCCAGTGGGGCAGGCTGGGACACTGAAGCTTTCTTT. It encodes CASGAGWDTEAFF.

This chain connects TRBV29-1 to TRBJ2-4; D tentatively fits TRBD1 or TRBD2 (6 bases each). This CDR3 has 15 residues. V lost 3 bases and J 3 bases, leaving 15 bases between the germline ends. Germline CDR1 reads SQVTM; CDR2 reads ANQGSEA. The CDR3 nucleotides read TGCAGCGTTGAGATGGGGGGCCTAGACAAAAACATTCAGTACTTC. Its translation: CSVEMGGLDKNIQYF.

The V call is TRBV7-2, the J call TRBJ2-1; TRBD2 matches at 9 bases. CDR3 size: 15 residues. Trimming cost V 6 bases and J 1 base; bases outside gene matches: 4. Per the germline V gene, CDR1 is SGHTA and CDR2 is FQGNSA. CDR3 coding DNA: TGTGCCAGCAGAGGGGCGGGGGGGTCCTACAATGAGCAGTTCTTC. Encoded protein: CASRGAGGSYNEQFF.

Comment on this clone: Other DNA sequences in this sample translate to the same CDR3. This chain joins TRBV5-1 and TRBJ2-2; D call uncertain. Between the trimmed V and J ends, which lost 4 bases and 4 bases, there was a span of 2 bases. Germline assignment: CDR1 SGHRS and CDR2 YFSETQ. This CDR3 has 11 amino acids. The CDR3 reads CASSSTGELFF. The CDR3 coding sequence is TGCGCCAGCAGCAGCACCGGGGAGCTGTTTTTT.

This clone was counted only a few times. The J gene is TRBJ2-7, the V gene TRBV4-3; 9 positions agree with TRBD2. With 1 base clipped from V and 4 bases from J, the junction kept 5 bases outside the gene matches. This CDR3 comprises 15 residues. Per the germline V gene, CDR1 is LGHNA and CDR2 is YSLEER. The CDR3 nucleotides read TGCGCCAGCAGCCAAGGCCCTAGCGGGGCTTACGAGCAGTACTTC. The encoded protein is CASSQGPSGAYEQYF.